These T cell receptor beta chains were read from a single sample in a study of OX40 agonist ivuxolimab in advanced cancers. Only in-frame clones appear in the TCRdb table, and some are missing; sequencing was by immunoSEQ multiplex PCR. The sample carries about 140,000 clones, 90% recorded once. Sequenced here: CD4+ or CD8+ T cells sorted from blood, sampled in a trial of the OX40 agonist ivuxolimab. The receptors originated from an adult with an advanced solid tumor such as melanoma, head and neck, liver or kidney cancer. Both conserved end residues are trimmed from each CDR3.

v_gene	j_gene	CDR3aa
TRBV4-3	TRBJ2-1	ASSREDREYNEQF
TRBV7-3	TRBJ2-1	ASSLSRDPYNEQF
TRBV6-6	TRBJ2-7	ASRARGGSYEQY
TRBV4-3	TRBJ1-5	ASSLRMDSNQPQH
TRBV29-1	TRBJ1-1	SVEANSGGEAF
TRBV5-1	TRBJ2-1	ASSLRDGNNEQF
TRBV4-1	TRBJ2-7	ASSQPGLVGQY
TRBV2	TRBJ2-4	ASTTEGIAKNIQY
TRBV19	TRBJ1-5	ASSPTGTANNQPQH
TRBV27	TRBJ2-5	ASSFLGLAGQETQY
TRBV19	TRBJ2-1	ASGTFSYNEQF
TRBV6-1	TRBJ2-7	ASSELGGMPYEQY
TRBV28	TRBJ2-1	ASSPPGGVNEQF
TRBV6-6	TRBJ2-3	ASSYPSLLNTDTQY
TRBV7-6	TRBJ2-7	ASSPLLLAGFSYEQY
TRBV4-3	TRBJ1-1	ASSQGRERYTEAF
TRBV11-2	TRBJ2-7	ASSLSGSGIYEQY
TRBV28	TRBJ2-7	ASSFSASGDYEQY
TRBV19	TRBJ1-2	ASSPGQDYYGYT
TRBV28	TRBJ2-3	ASSPPRQVTDTQY
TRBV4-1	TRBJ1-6	ASSRETPGQGASSYNSPLH
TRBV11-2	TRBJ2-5	ASSLRETQY
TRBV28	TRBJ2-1	ASSSRDEQF
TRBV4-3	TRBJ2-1	ASSHGGLAGPYNEQF
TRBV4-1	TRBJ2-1	ASKGGRDEQF